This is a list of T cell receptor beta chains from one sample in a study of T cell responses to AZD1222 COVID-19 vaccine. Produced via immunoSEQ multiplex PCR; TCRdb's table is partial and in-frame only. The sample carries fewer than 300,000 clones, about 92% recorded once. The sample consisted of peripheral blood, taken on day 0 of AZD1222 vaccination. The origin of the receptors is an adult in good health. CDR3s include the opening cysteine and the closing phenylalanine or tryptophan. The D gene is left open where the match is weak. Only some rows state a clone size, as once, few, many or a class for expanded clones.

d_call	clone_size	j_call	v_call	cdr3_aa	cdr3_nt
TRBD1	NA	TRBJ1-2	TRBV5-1	CASSGDRGYGYTF	TGCGCCAGCAGCGGGGACAGGGGCTATGGCTACACCTTC
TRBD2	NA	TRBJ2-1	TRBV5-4	CASSLMGGGYNEQFF	TGTGCCAGCAGCTTGATGGGGGGGGGCTACAATGAGCAGTTCTTC
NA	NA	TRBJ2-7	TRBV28	CASSLWLAGDEQYF	TGTGCCAGCAGTTTATGGTTAGCTGGGGACGAGCAGTACTTC
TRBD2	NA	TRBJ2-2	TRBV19	CATREGGPGELFF	TGTGCCACTAGGGAGGGAGGCCCCGGGGAGCTGTTTTTT
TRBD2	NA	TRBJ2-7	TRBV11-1	CASSTGLANYEQYF	TGTGCCAGCAGCACGGGACTAGCAAACTACGAGCAGTACTTC
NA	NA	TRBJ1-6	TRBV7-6	CASSLAPDSRNSPLHF	TGTGCCAGCAGCTTAGCGCCGGACAGCCGGAATTCACCCCTCCACTTT
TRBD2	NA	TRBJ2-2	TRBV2	CASSGLATNTGELFF	TGTGCCAGCAGCGGACTAGCGACGAACACCGGGGAGCTGTTTTTT
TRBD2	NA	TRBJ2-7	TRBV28	CSSMSSGTTYEQYF	TGTTCTTCCATGTCTAGCGGGACTACCTACGAGCAGTACTTC
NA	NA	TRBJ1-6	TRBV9	CASSVFDSDNSPLHF	TGTGCCAGCAGCGTATTTGACAGTGATAATTCACCCCTCCACTTT
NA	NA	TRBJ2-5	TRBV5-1	CASSTRLQETQYF	TGCGCCAGCTCGACAAGATTACAAGAGACCCAGTACTTC
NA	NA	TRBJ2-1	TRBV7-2	CASSLDEMGTHNEQFF	TGTGCCAGCAGCTTAGATGAGATGGGGACCCACAATGAGCAGTTCTTC
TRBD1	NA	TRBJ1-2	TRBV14	CASSQLGDRNYGYTF	TGTGCCAGCAGCCAACTAGGGGACAGAAACTATGGCTACACCTTC
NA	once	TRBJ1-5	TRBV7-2	CASSLRSGGEQPQHF	TGTGCCAGCAGCTTAAGGTCGGGAGGGGAACAGCCCCAGCATTTT
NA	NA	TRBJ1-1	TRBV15	CATSYGDTEAFF	TGTGCCACCAGCTATGGGGACACTGAAGCTTTCTTT
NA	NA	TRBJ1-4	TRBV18	CASSLRENEKLFF	TGTGCCAGCTCGCTCAGGGAAAATGAAAAACTGTTTTTT
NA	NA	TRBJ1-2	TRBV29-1	CSLGGGDGYTF	TGCAGCCTCGGGGGGGGTGATGGCTACACCTTC
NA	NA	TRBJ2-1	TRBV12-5	CASGFSKDNEQFF	TGTGCTAGTGGTTTCTCCAAGGACAATGAGCAGTTCTTC
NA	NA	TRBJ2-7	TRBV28	CASVGVLSYEQYF	TGTGCCAGCGTGGGGGTTCTATCCTACGAGCAGTACTTC
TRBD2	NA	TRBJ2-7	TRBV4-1	CASSQDTGSGTLYEQYF	TGCGCCAGCAGCCAAGACACTGGAAGCGGGACTCTTTACGAGCAGTACTTC
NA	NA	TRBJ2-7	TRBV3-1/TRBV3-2	CASSPGYRDEQYF	TGTGCCAGCAGCCCAGGCTACAGGGACGAGCAGTACTTC
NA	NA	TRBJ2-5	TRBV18	CASSPPGERDLDF	TGTGCCAGCTCACCCCCAGGGGAGAGAGATTTAGACTTC
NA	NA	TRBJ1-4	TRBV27	CASSSSWTATNEKLFF	TGTGCCAGCAGTTCCTCTTGGACGGCAACTAATGAAAAACTGTTTTTT
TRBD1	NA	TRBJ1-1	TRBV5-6	CASSAGGSLNTEAFF	TGTGCCAGCAGCGCAGGGGGCTCCTTGAACACTGAAGCTTTCTTT
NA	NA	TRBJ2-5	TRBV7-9	CASSTLGQETQYF	TGTGCCAGTTCCACCCTCGGCCAAGAGACCCAGTACTTC
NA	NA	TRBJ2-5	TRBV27	CASSYTGLETQYF	TGTGCCAGCAGCTATACAGGGTTGGAGACCCAGTACTTC
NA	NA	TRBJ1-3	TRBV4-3	CASSQDSAGAGNTIYF	TGCGCCAGCAGCCAAGATTCGGCGGGGGCTGGAAACACCATATATTTT
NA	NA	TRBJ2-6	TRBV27	CASSLEGYGANVLTF	TGTGCCAGCAGTTTAGAGGGGTACGGGGCCAACGTCCTGACTTTC
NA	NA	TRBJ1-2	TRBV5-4	CASSPEGNYGYTF	TGTGCCAGCAGCCCCGAGGGGAACTATGGCTACACCTTC
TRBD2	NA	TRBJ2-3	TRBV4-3	CASSSGTSGRPSTDTQYF	TGCGCCAGCAGCTCCGGGACTAGCGGTCGACCTAGCACAGATACGCAGTATTTT
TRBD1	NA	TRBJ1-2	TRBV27	CASSLEIGTGGGYTF	TGTGCCAGCAGTTTGGAGATCGGGACAGGGGGAGGCTACACCTTC
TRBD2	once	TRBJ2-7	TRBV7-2	CASSSTSGFYEQYF	TGTGCCAGCAGCTCGACTAGCGGGTTCTACGAGCAGTACTTC
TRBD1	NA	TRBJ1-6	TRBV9	CASSNRQGTNSPLHF	TGTGCCAGCAGCAACCGACAGGGGACTAATTCACCCCTCCACTTT
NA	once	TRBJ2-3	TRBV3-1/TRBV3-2	CASSARGGRGQYF	TGTGCCAGCAGCGCGAGAGGCGGCAGGGGCCAGTATTTT
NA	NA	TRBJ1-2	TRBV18	CASSPGTQGDYGYTF	TGTGCCAGCTCACCAGGAACCCAGGGCGACTATGGCTACACCTTC
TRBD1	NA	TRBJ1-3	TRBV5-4	CASSSGGAWGNTIYF	TGTGCCAGCAGCTCAGGGGGCGCCTGGGGAAACACCATATATTTT
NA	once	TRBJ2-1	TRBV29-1	CSVAHGEQFF	TGCAGCGTCGCTCATGGTGAGCAGTTCTTC
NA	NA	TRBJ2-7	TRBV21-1	CASSKGTHDEQYF	TGTGCCAGCAGCAAAGGGACACACGACGAGCAGTACTTC
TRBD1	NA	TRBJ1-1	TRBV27	CASSFSYRGGSNTEAFF	TGTGCCAGCAGTTTTTCTTACAGGGGGGGCTCAAACACTGAAGCTTTCTTT
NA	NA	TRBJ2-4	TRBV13	CASSPAAGTRPTNIQYF	TGTGCCAGCAGCCCCGCCGCCGGGACTCGACCAACAAACATTCAGTACTTC
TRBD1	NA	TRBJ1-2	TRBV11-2	CASSPSLGDRGNYGYTF	TGTGCCAGCAGCCCCTCACTGGGGGACAGGGGGAACTATGGCTACACCTTC
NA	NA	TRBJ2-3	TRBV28	CASSAWGASTDTQYF	TGTGCCAGCAGTGCTTGGGGGGCCTCTACAGATACGCAGTATTTT
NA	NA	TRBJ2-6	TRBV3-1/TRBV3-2	CASSQEARGHNGANVLTF	TGTGCCAGCAGCCAAGAAGCCAGGGGACACAATGGGGCCAACGTCCTGACTTTC
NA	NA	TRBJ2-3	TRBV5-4	CASSSGGAGGFTDTQYF	TGTGCCAGCAGCTCCGGAGGGGCAGGGGGATTCACAGATACGCAGTATTTT
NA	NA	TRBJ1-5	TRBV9	CASSVDPSSNQPQHF	TGTGCCAGCAGCGTAGATCCCAGTAGCAATCAGCCCCAGCATTTT
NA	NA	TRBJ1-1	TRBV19	CASSINRGGTEAFF	TGTGCCAGTAGTATTAATCGTGGGGGAACTGAAGCTTTCTTT